These 13 T cell receptor beta chains share one sample of origin, sequenced in a study of cytomegalovirus exposure and HLA in healthy donors. PCR amplification relied on 60 Vbeta primers (plus 13 Jbeta primers). This table comes from immunoSEQ multiplex PCR, and its TCRdb copy is limited to in-frame clones, with some not included. Altogether 200,000 to 250,000 clones are present, roughly 80% being singletons, with the ten largest covering about 1.8%. Material for sequencing was PBMCs. These receptors were collected from a man aged 45 to 65 in good health and CMV-seronegative.

The rearrangement links TRBV19 to TRBJ1-1; D remains unclear. This CDR3 spans 14 amino acids. V shed 5 bases and J shed 1 base, with 11 bases lying between them. Germline-derived CDR1 and CDR2 are LNHDA and SQIVND (reference sequence). CDR3 nucleotide sequence: TGTGCCAGTAGTTCAGAGGGTACGAACACTGAAGCTTTCTTT. It codes for CASSSEGTNTEAFF. Variable domain in full (rest from reference TRBV19 and TRBJ1-1): DGGITQSPKYLFRKEGQNVTLSCEQNLNHDAMYWYRQDPGQGLRLIYYSQIVNDFQKGDIAEGYSVSREKKESFPLTVTSAQKNPTAFYLCASSSEGTNTEAFFGQGTRLTVV.

J is TRBJ2-5 and V is TRBV18; D may be TRBD2 (6 bases). The CDR3 is 14 residues long. Germline V gene data show CDR1 as KGHSH and CDR2 as LQKENI. Trimming left V 0 bases short and J 4 bases short, with 9 bases between. CDR3 residues: CASSPPGGRETQYF. CDR3 sequence (DNA): TGTGCCAGCTCACCACCGGGAGGAAGAGAGACCCAGTACTTC.

The V gene is TRBV21-1, the J gene TRBJ2-6; TRBD1, as called in the table, went unchecked against the DNA. TRBV21-1 counts as a pseudogene. The CDR3 is made up of 19 amino acids. CDR3 DNA sequence: TGTGCCAGCAGCAAAGAAATCGGTGGCAGGGGCTCTGGGGCCAACGTCCTGACTTTC. Its translation: CASSKEIGGRGSGANVLTF.

The rearrangement uses TRBV9 and TRBJ2-7; TRBD2 agrees at 7 bases. The CDR3 contains 17 residues. The J segment lost 3 bases and the V segment lost 3 bases, leaving 15 bases of the junction unmatched. The V gene's germline CDR1 is SGDLS and CDR2 YYNGEE. CDR3 protein: CASSDPVAAGALYEQYF. CDR3 DNA: TGTGCCAGCAGCGACCCCGTCGCTGCGGGAGCTCTCTACGAGCAGTACTTC.

Of note for this clone: Other DNA sequences in this sample translate to the same CDR3. V is TRBV5-4 and J is TRBJ2-1; 7 bases agree with TRBD1. The germline gives CDR1 SGHNT, CDR2 YYREEE (reference sequence). This CDR3 is 13 amino acids long. Trimming at V came to 4 bases and at J to 7 bases, leaving 5 bases not matched to a gene. This CDR3 is CASSPDRANEQFF. DNA for the CDR3: TGTGCCAGCAGCCCCGACAGGGCAAATGAGCAGTTCTTC.

The J gene is TRBJ2-7, the V gene TRBV7-9; D may be TRBD1 (6 bases). CDR3 length: 14 amino acids. Germline CDR1 and CDR2: SEHNR and FQNEAQ (reference sequence). The ends were cut back, 5 bases at V and 3 bases at J, with 14 bases in the middle. The CDR3 region is CASSLGGTIYEQYF. CDR3 nucleotides: TGTGCCAGCAGCCTCGGTGGGACAATCTACGAGCAGTACTTC.

This chain joins TRBV19 and TRBJ2-1; D is ambiguous. In germline, CDR1 is LNHDA, CDR2 SQIVND (reference sequence). The CDR3 spans 16 residues. Trimming removed 1 base at V and 1 base at J, with 11 bases between. CDR3 bases: TGTGCCAGTAGTATAGGGCAGCGCCGGTCCTACAATGAGCAGTTCTTC. It specifies CASSIGQRRSYNEQFF.

This rearrangement joins TRBV5-1 to TRBJ1-6; D unresolved. Per germline, CDR1 SGHRS and CDR2 YFSETQ. This CDR3 is built from 17 residues. V was pared by 0 bases and J by 6 bases, with 16 bases between. The CDR3 protein is CASSLDAGVSINSPLHF. The CDR3 coding sequence is TGCGCCAGCAGCTTGGATGCCGGGGTAAGCATTAATTCACCCCTCCACTTT. Using reference TRBV5-1 and TRBJ1-6 for the parts outside the CDR3, the full variable domain is KAGVTQTPRYLIKTRGQQVTLSCSPISGHRSVSWYQQTPGQGLQFLFEYFSETQRNKGNFPGRFSGRQFSNSRSEMNVSTLELGDSALYLCASSLDAGVSINSPLHFGNGTRLTVT.

This sequence joins TRBV7-3 and TRBJ1-3, with no clear D. The CDR3 has 14 residues. Germline-derived CDR1 and CDR2 are SGHTA and FQGTGA. V was clipped by 1 base and J by 8 bases, with 12 bases between them. The CDR3 sequence: CASSLMGGRDTIYF. CDR3 sequence (DNA): TGTGCCAGCAGCTTAATGGGAGGAAGGGACACCATATATTTT.

This chain uses TRBV9 with TRBJ2-7; 12 nucleotides align to TRBD2. The CDR3 has 15 amino acids. V was pared by 4 bases and J by 2 bases, with 4 bases of the junction left unmatched. The V gene's germline CDR1 is SGDLS and CDR2 YYNGEE. The CDR3 here is CASSTGLAGTYEQYF. In nucleotides, the CDR3 is TGTGCCAGCAGCACCGGACTAGCGGGAACCTACGAGCAGTACTTC.

This chain uses TRBV5-1 with TRBJ2-5, with 13 nucleotides matching TRBD2. With the DNA end fitting TRBJ2-7 better, the J assignment may be wrong. The germline V gene has CDR1 SGHRS and CDR2 YFSETQ. CDR3 size: 16 residues. The CDR3 coding sequence is TGCGCCAGCAGCTTGGGGACTAGCGGGAGATCGAACGAGCAGTACTTC. This translates into CASSLGTSGRSNEQYF.

CDR3 protein: CASSPTGGAGSGANVLTF. CDR3 sequence (DNA): TGTGCCAGTAGTCCTACAGGGGGCGCGGGCTCTGGGGCCAACGTCCTGACTTTC. The chain has TRBV19 and TRBJ2-6; 9 bases are shared with TRBD1. V lost 5 bases to trimming and J lost 0 bases; unmatched junction nucleotides: 8. The CDR3 runs 18 residues. CDR1 LNHDA and CDR2 SQIVND come from the germline V gene (reference sequence). Full variable domain (missing parts from reference TRBV19 and TRBJ2-6): DGGITQSPKYLFRKEGQNVTLSCEQNLNHDAMYWYRQDPGQGLRLIYYSQIVNDFQKGDIAEGYSVSREKKESFPLTVTSAQKNPTAFYLCASSPTGGAGSGANVLTFGAGSRLTVL.

This clone appeared a few times. The CDR3 here is CASSPLDRAYEQYF. The CDR3 DNA reads TGCGCCAGCAGCCCCCTGGACAGGGCCTACGAGCAGTACTTC. V gene TRBV5-1 combines with J gene TRBJ2-7; 8 nucleotides line up with TRBD1. The CDR3 is 14 residues long. Germline V gene lookup returns CDR1 SGHRS and CDR2 YFSETQ. Trimming cost V 4 bases and J 2 bases; bases outside gene matches: 5.